These T cell receptor beta chains were read from a single sample in a study of T cells in Graves' hyperthyroidism and ophthalmopathy. MiXCR was run by TCRdb on the multiplex PCR reads, yielding one entry per CDR3 protein. The repertoire holds a few hundred thousand distinct CDR3 sequences, with roughly 18% as singletons. Sequencing was done on a sample of blood. The origin of the receptors is a man aged 40-49 years with Graves' hyperthyroidism. Each CDR3 is given with its conserved first and last residue. The order of the fields is clone size, D gene, J gene, V gene, CDR3 DNA, CDR3 protein. A D gene is named only where the DNA matches it firmly. Size is omitted from some rows. Given values are once, few, many or a class for expanded clones.

abundance: many
d_gene: TRBD1
j_gene: TRBJ2-7
v_gene: TRBV2
CDR3nt: TGTGCCAGCAGTGCTGGGACAGTTCAGGGAACCTACGAGCAGTACTTC
CDR3aa: CASSAGTVQGTYEQYF

abundance: many
d_gene: .
j_gene: TRBJ1-2
v_gene: TRBV27
CDR3nt: TGTGCCAGCAGTTTCCTGGACAGCAATAACTATGGCTACACCTTC
CDR3aa: CASSFLDSNNYGYTF

abundance: many
d_gene: .
j_gene: TRBJ2-7
v_gene: TRBV6-2/TRBV6-3
CDR3nt: TGTGCCAGCAGTTACTCAGGGGGAGTCTACGAGCAGTACTTC
CDR3aa: CASSYSGGVYEQYF

abundance: many
d_gene: TRBD2
j_gene: TRBJ2-5
v_gene: TRBV2
CDR3nt: TGTGCCAGCAGTGTTGAAGCGGGGGGGCGGGGGACCCAGTACTTC
CDR3aa: CASSVEAGGRGTQYF

abundance: many
d_gene: .
j_gene: TRBJ2-3
v_gene: TRBV30
CDR3nt: TGTGCCTGGAGTATAGGGCCAGGGAGCACAGATACGCAGTATTTT
CDR3aa: CAWSIGPGSTDTQYF

abundance: .
d_gene: .
j_gene: TRBJ2-2
v_gene: TRBV10-3
CDR3nt: TGTGCCATCAGTGGTTGGCAGGGGCCCGACGGGGAGCTGTTTTTT
CDR3aa: CAISGWQGPDGELFF

abundance: many
d_gene: TRBD1
j_gene: TRBJ1-1
v_gene: TRBV12-3/TRBV12-4
CDR3nt: TGTGCCAGCAGCCACGACAGGGGGCGGTTGAACACTGAAGCTTTCTTT
CDR3aa: CASSHDRGRLNTEAFF

abundance: many
d_gene: .
j_gene: TRBJ2-7
v_gene: TRBV28
CDR3nt: TGTGCCAGCATTGAGGGCCAGAGCTCCTACGAGCAGTACTTC
CDR3aa: CASIEGQSSYEQYF

abundance: .
d_gene: .
j_gene: TRBJ1-1
v_gene: TRBV5-6
CDR3nt: TGTGCCAGCAGCTCCTGGGGCTACACTGAAGCTTTCTTT
CDR3aa: CASSSWGYTEAFF

abundance: many
d_gene: .
j_gene: TRBJ2-3
v_gene: TRBV7-2
CDR3nt: TGTGCCAGCAGCCCCGGACAGAGTTATCCAACAGATACGCAGTATTTT
CDR3aa: CASSPGQSYPTDTQYF

abundance: .
d_gene: .
j_gene: TRBJ2-3
v_gene: TRBV7-2
CDR3nt: TGTGCCAGCAGCTTAGCGGGGGGGCCGCCAGAAAGCACAGATACGCAGTATTTT
CDR3aa: CASSLAGGPPESTDTQYF

abundance: few
d_gene: .
j_gene: TRBJ2-3
v_gene: TRBV19
CDR3nt: TGTGCCAGTAGTACGGCGGGGTGGAGCACAGATACGCAGTATTTT
CDR3aa: CASSTAGWSTDTQYF

abundance: many
d_gene: TRBD2
j_gene: TRBJ2-1
v_gene: TRBV10-3
CDR3nt: TGTGCCACCGGTAGGGGCGGGGGGTCCTACAATGAGCAGTTCTTC
CDR3aa: CATGRGGGSYNEQFF

abundance: many
d_gene: .
j_gene: TRBJ1-5
v_gene: TRBV6-1
CDR3nt: TGTGCCAGCAGTGGTCAGGGGTACCATCAGCCCCAGCATTTT
CDR3aa: CASSGQGYHQPQHF

abundance: many
d_gene: TRBD1
j_gene: TRBJ2-7
v_gene: TRBV20-1
CDR3nt: TGCAGTGCTTCGGGACAGGCCTACGAGCAGTACTTC
CDR3aa: CSASGQAYEQYF

abundance: many
d_gene: TRBD2
j_gene: TRBJ2-1
v_gene: TRBV10-3
CDR3nt: TGTGCCATCAGCCTGACTAGCGGGGAGTCTGCCTACAATGAGCAGTTCTTC
CDR3aa: CAISLTSGESAYNEQFF

abundance: few
d_gene: .
j_gene: TRBJ2-1
v_gene: TRBV7-6
CDR3nt: TGTGCCAGCAGCATCCGGACGTACAATGAGCAGTTCTTC
CDR3aa: CASSIRTYNEQFF

abundance: many
d_gene: .
j_gene: TRBJ2-7
v_gene: TRBV4-3
CDR3nt: TGCGCCAGCAGCCACGGCAGGCGGGCGGTATCCTACGAGCAGTACTTC
CDR3aa: CASSHGRRAVSYEQYF

abundance: many
d_gene: .
j_gene: TRBJ2-7
v_gene: TRBV5-1
CDR3nt: TGCGCCAGCAATGGCCAGCAGGAGCAGTACTTC
CDR3aa: CASNGQQEQYF

abundance: few
d_gene: .
j_gene: TRBJ2-6
v_gene: TRBV12-3/TRBV12-4
CDR3nt: TGTGCCAGCACGGGTGGGTCTGGGGCCAACGTCCTGACTTTC
CDR3aa: CASTGGSGANVLTF

abundance: .
d_gene: .
j_gene: TRBJ1-1
v_gene: TRBV7-3
CDR3nt: TGTGCCAGCAGCTTAGCAGGGGCGCGACTTGAAGCTTTCTTT
CDR3aa: CASSLAGARLEAFF

abundance: .
d_gene: .
j_gene: TRBJ2-2
v_gene: TRBV4-3
CDR3nt: TGCGCCAGCAGCTCGGACAGATACACCGGGGAGCTGTTTTTT
CDR3aa: CASSSDRYTGELFF

abundance: .
d_gene: TRBD1
j_gene: TRBJ2-7
v_gene: TRBV20-1
CDR3nt: TGCAGTGCTGCAGGGGGCCTGACCTACGAGCAGTACTTC
CDR3aa: CSAAGGLTYEQYF

abundance: many
d_gene: .
j_gene: TRBJ1-1
v_gene: TRBV7-8
CDR3nt: TGTGCCAGCAGCCCCCCCTCGGGGAGGGGGACTTTCTTT
CDR3aa: CASSPPSGRGTFF

abundance: .
d_gene: TRBD1
j_gene: TRBJ2-7
v_gene: TRBV6-1
CDR3nt: TGTGCCAGCACAGGGGGAATCTACGAGCAGTACTTC
CDR3aa: CASTGGIYEQYF

abundance: many
d_gene: .
j_gene: TRBJ2-5
v_gene: TRBV27
CDR3nt: TGTGCCAGCAGTTTATCAACTCCCCAAGAGACCCAGTACTTC
CDR3aa: CASSLSTPQETQYF

abundance: few
d_gene: .
j_gene: TRBJ2-3
v_gene: TRBV15
CDR3nt: TGTGCCACCAGCAGAGGAAGACAGTACACAGATACGCAGTATTTT
CDR3aa: CATSRGRQYTDTQYF

abundance: many
d_gene: .
j_gene: TRBJ2-3
v_gene: TRBV28
CDR3nt: TGTGCCAGCGGAGGGGGTAGCACAGATACGCAGTATTTT
CDR3aa: CASGGGSTDTQYF

abundance: few
d_gene: .
j_gene: TRBJ2-7
v_gene: TRBV30
CDR3nt: TGTGCCTGGATACGGTCCAGCTCCTACGAGCAGTACTTC
CDR3aa: CAWIRSSSYEQYF

abundance: .
d_gene: .
j_gene: TRBJ2-1
v_gene: TRBV19
CDR3nt: TGTGCCAGTAAAACCGGGACCCACTCCGATGAGCAGTTCTTC
CDR3aa: CASKTGTHSDEQFF

abundance: .
d_gene: .
j_gene: TRBJ2-7
v_gene: TRBV30
CDR3nt: TGTGCCCGGAGTTCGGAGGAGCAGTACTTC
CDR3aa: CARSSEEQYF

abundance: .
d_gene: TRBD1
j_gene: TRBJ2-7
v_gene: TRBV2
CDR3nt: TGTGCCAGCAGCGCCGGGACAGGGATTTACGAGCAGTACTTC
CDR3aa: CASSAGTGIYEQYF

abundance: many
d_gene: .
j_gene: TRBJ2-7
v_gene: TRBV6-5
CDR3nt: TGTGCCAGCAGTTACGGGACCGGGCTCTACGAGCAGTACTTC
CDR3aa: CASSYGTGLYEQYF

abundance: .
d_gene: TRBD2
j_gene: TRBJ2-3
v_gene: TRBV6-1
CDR3nt: TGTGCCAGCAGTTCGGCGGGAGTTAGCACAGATACGCAGTATTTT
CDR3aa: CASSSAGVSTDTQYF

abundance: .
d_gene: .
j_gene: TRBJ1-1
v_gene: TRBV2
CDR3nt: TGTGGAACAAACCAGGGGCGGGGGGCTGCCACTGAAGCTTTCTTT
CDR3aa: CGTNQGRGAATEAFF

abundance: many
d_gene: .
j_gene: TRBJ2-5
v_gene: TRBV30
CDR3nt: TGTGCCTGGAGTGTACGAACAATCCAAGAGACCCAGTACTTC
CDR3aa: CAWSVRTIQETQYF

abundance: .
d_gene: TRBD1
j_gene: TRBJ1-6
v_gene: TRBV28
CDR3nt: TGTGCCAGCAGTGAGATACTCAGGGGGCTCCAGGATTCACCCCTCCACTTT
CDR3aa: CASSEILRGLQDSPLHF

abundance: few
d_gene: .
j_gene: TRBJ1-3
v_gene: TRBV18
CDR3nt: TGTGCCAGCTCACCATCTCAGATCGAAGGGCGCACCATATATTTT
CDR3aa: CASSPSQIEGRTIYF

abundance: .
d_gene: TRBD2
j_gene: TRBJ2-3
v_gene: TRBV20-1
CDR3nt: TGCAGTGCTGACGCCCAAGCGGGGGGGCTCACAGATACGCAGTATTTT
CDR3aa: CSADAQAGGLTDTQYF

abundance: many
d_gene: .
j_gene: TRBJ1-1
v_gene: TRBV20-1
CDR3nt: TGCAGTGCTAGGACGGGACTCCGCACGCTCAACACTGAAGCTTTCTTT
CDR3aa: CSARTGLRTLNTEAFF

abundance: few
d_gene: TRBD2
j_gene: TRBJ2-3
v_gene: TRBV19
CDR3nt: TGTGCCAGTAGTATAGATCCCGCGACTAGCGGCGGCACAGATACGCAGTATTTT
CDR3aa: CASSIDPATSGGTDTQYF

abundance: many
d_gene: .
j_gene: TRBJ1-1
v_gene: TRBV10-3
CDR3nt: TGTGCCATCACCCCGGGACCTAGGAACACTGAAGCTTTCTTT
CDR3aa: CAITPGPRNTEAFF